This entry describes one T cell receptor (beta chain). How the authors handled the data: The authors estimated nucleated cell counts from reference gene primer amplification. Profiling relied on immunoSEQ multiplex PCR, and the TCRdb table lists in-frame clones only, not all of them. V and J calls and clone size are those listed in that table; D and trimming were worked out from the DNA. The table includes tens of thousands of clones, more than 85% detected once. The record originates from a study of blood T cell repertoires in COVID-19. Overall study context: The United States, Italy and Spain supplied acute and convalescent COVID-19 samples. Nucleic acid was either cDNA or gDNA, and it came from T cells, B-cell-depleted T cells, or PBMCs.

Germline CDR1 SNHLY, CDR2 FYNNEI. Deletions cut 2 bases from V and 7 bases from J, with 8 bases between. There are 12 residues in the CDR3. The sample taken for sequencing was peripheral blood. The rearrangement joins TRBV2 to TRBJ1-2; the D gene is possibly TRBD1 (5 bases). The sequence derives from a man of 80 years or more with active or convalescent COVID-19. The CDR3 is CASSETRVGYTF. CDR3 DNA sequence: TGTGCCAGCAGTGAAACCAGGGTTGGCTACACCTTC. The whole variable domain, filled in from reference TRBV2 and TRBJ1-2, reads EPEVTQTPSHQVTQMGQEVILRCVPISNHLYFYWYRQILGQKVEFLVSFYNNEISEKSEIFDDQFSVERPDGSNFTLKIRSTKLEDSAMYFCASSETRVGYTFGSGTRLTVV.